This T cell receptor (beta chain) was sequenced in a study of T cells in Graves' hyperthyroidism and ophthalmopathy. Study results and limitations: Ophthalmopathy and stable hyperthyroidism were separated by a 13 V-J model.

RNA transcripts yielded amplified TCR beta CDR3 regions. First-round RT-PCR of the TCR CDR3 relied on the HTBI primer set. Using its own MiXCR run on the multiplex PCR reads, TCRdb lists one record per CDR3 protein. The table shows about 250,000 distinct CDR3 sequences, with approximately 25% occurring only once. Uncontrolled infection, other autoimmune disease, pregnancy or lactation barred patients from enrollment. Note on this clonotype: Its antigen is unknown. A read error may explain this, as a much larger clone is one base away. Lacking the conserved final phenylalanine or tryptophan, this CDR3 likely reflects a read error.

The receptor's source is a woman aged 40 to 50 with Graves' ophthalmopathy. The sample taken for sequencing was blood.

The CDR3 DNA sequence: TGTGACAGTAGTCCCGAAAGTGGCATGAACACTGAAGCTTTCTCT. It yields the protein CDSSPESGMNTEAFS. The V gene is TRBV19, the J gene TRBJ1-1; no reliable D call. This CDR3 contains 15 residues. Germline CDR1 reads LNHDA; CDR2 reads SQIVND (reference sequence).